This TCR beta chain comes out of a study of cytomegalovirus exposure and HLA in healthy donors. Profiled with immunoSEQ multiplex PCR; TCRdb holds only in-frame clones, not every one. The sample includes about 360,000 clones, around 86% of them seen just once. The germline gives CDR1 MNHEY, CDR2 SVGAGI. CDR3 length: 15 residues. J lost 3 bases, V lost 5 bases, and 6 bases had no gene match. Sequenced material: PBMCs. The origin of this receptor is a woman between 18 and 30 years old in good health and CMV-seronegative. J is TRBJ1-4 and V is TRBV6-5, with 7 bases matching TRBD1. DNA for the CDR3: TGTGCCAGCAGTCTCCGGGACAGCGCTAATGAAAAACTGTTTTTT. Translating it yields CASSLRDSANEKLFF.